The 10 T cell receptor beta chains below were found in one sample sequenced in a study of blood T cell repertoires in COVID-19 (dated by TCRdb to between 2020 and 2021). The library was built by means of the immunoSEQ multiplex PCR assay. Imported from immuneACCESS, the table was reduced by TCRdb to in-frame sequences with V and J called. These copies leave out some clones; in studies compared against another copy, an unresolved V gene accounts for under half, and the cause of the remainder is not known. A total of fewer than 350,000 clones appear in this sample, 85% of them only once. Together, the top ten hold 4.1% of the sample. Specimen: peripheral blood. The receptors here all came from a woman between 50 and 59 years old with active or convalescent COVID-19.

This clone was recorded once. This chain links TRBV11-2 with TRBJ2-1; TRBD1 matches 10 bases. The length of the CDR3 is 18 residues. CDR1 is SGHAT, CDR2 FQNNGV, per germline. After removal of 5 bases from V and 3 bases from J, the junction contained 13 bases not matched to a gene. The CDR3 protein is CASSQYWLRDRGYNEQFF. CDR3 coding DNA: TGTGCCAGCAGCCAATACTGGCTCCGGGACAGGGGCTACAATGAGCAGTTCTTC.

This rearrangement joins TRBV7-8 to TRBJ2-1, with D possibly TRBD2 on 6 matching bases. The CDR3 totals 15 residues. Germline V lookup: CDR1 SGHVS, CDR2 FQNEAQ. V was pared by 5 bases and J by 8 bases, with 19 bases between. Written as DNA, the CDR3 is TGTGCCAGCAGCCCCAAGGGGACTTCTTATCATGAGCAGTTCTTC. Translation gives CASSPKGTSYHEQFF. Combining the CDR3 with reference TRBV7-8 and TRBJ2-1 gives the whole variable domain GAGVSQSPRYKVAKRGQDVALRCDPISGHVSLFWYQQALGQGPEFLTYFQNEAQLDKSGLPSDRFFAERPEGSVSTLKIQRTQQEDSAVYLCASSPKGTSYHEQFFGPGTRLTVL.

The chain's CDR3 is CASKRVTDTQYF. In DNA form, the CDR3 reads TGTGCCAGCAAGCGGGTTACAGATACGCAGTATTTT. The rearrangement links TRBV9 to TRBJ2-3; a weak D match, TRBD2 (6 bases). CDR3 length: 12 amino acids. Between the trimmed V and J ends, which lost 6 bases and 3 bases, there was a span of 8 bases. Germline V gives CDR1 SGDLS, CDR2 YYNGEE.

This clone was seen ten or more times. This chain connects TRBV3-1 (or the pseudogene TRBV3-2) to TRBJ1-2; a weak D match, TRBD1 (5 bases). The CDR3 length is 14 residues. CDR1 is LGHDT, CDR2 YNNKEL, per germline (reference sequence). With 4 bases removed from V and 5 bases from J, the gap between germline ends came to 14 bases. Written as DNA, the CDR3 is TGTGCCAGCAGCCTAACGCGGACACTGTATGGCTACACCTTC. This codes for CASSLTRTLYGYTF.

This clone was seen only a few times. The CDR3 region has the DNA TGCGCCAGCAGCGGACAGGGGACAGGAAACACCATATATTTT. It encodes CASSGQGTGNTIYF. The chain is built from TRBV5-1 and TRBJ1-3; TRBD1 agrees at 9 bases. Germline V gene data show CDR1 as SGHRS and CDR2 as YFSETQ. With 4 bases clipped from V and 4 bases from J, the junction kept 3 bases outside the gene matches. The CDR3 sequence is 14 residues long. Based on the CDR3 plus reference TRBV5-1 and TRBJ1-3, the full variable domain is KAGVTQTPRYLIKTRGQQVTLSCSPISGHRSVSWYQQTPGQGLQFLFEYFSETQRNKGNFPGRFSGRQFSNSRSEMNVSTLELGDSALYLCASSGQGTGNTIYFGEGSWLTVV.

V and J are TRBV12-2 and TRBJ2-5; TRBD1, the table's D call, was not compared with the DNA. TRBV12-2 is tagged as a pseudogene. This CDR3 comprises 16 residues. The CDR3 loop reads CASRFRDTVPQETQYF. Here the CDR3 DNA reads TGTGCAAGTCGGTTCCGGGACACCGTACCACAAGAGACCCAGTACTTC.

The chain joins TRBV19 to TRBJ1-5; no definite D call. The V end was cut by 0 bases, the J end by 4 bases, with 7 bases between. There are 14 residues in the CDR3. Germline CDR1 LNHDA, CDR2 SQIVND (reference sequence). The DNA for the CDR3 is TGTGCCAGTAGTATAGAGAACGAGAATCAGCCCCAGCATTTT. This sequence encodes CASSIENENQPQHF.

The chain is built from TRBV4-1 and TRBJ2-1; tentative D call: TRBD2 (5 bases). Trimming took off 3 bases at V and 6 bases at J, with 21 bases between the two ends. CDR1 and CDR2 (germline): MGHRA, YSYEKL. This CDR3 region has 17 residues. The DNA for the CDR3 is TGCGCCAGCAGCCATCCCCTGGGGAACTACCGGGGCAATGAGCAGTTCTTC. This encodes CASSHPLGNYRGNEQFF.

The chain recombines TRBV3-1 (or the pseudogene TRBV3-2) with TRBJ2-1; TRBD2 matches 11 bases. CDR1 is LGHDT, CDR2 YNNKEL, per germline (reference sequence). CDR3 length: 12 residues. V trimming: 3 bases; J trimming: 14 bases; junction bases outside the gene matches: 3. The CDR3 is CASSQTSGTKFF. The CDR3 DNA reads as TGTGCCAGCAGCCAGACTAGCGGGACGAAGTTCTTC.

V usage is TRBV2 and J usage is TRBJ1-4; D remains ambiguous. V was shortened by 3 bases and J by 0 bases, with 17 bases between the two germline ends. This CDR3 region has 18 residues. Germline values: CDR1 SNHLY, CDR2 FYNNEI. The DNA for the CDR3 is TGTGCCAGCAGTGAGGTCAGAACCGCAAGTGCAACTAATGAAAAACTGTTTTTT. Its translation is CASSEVRTASATNEKLFF.